This T cell receptor (beta chain) was sequenced in a study of cytomegalovirus exposure and HLA in healthy donors. Across the whole study: Within the Caucasian-associated ancestry cluster were 81% of the roughly 400 genotyped donors.

PCR involved 60 Vbeta and 13 Jbeta primers. Measured with immunoSEQ multiplex PCR; TCRdb has only the in-frame clones, and not every one. The data contain under 200,000 clones, around 80% of them seen just once; the ten biggest clones take up 1%. Findings and caveats of the study: In a later analysis, parvovirus B19, influenza, CMV and Epstein-Barr virus appeared linked to several top co-occurrence clusters. Indistinguishability led to the exclusion of some V segments, TRBV6-2 and TRBV6-3 included. In a later analysis, most CMV-associated TCR beta chains appeared HLA-restricted.

Note on this clone: Its antigen remains unidentified.

The CDR3 loop spans 13 amino acids. The V gene's germline CDR1 is MDHEN and CDR2 SYDVKM. This chain joins TRBV28 and TRBJ2-5; 7 bases line up with TRBD1. The J call may be in error: the DNA end matches TRBJ2-7 better. The source of this sequence is a woman aged 45-65 years in good health and CMV-seropositive. The source material was PBMCs. The CDR3 DNA reads TGTGCCAGCACCACAGGGGACCGCTACGAGCAGTACTTC. The encoded protein is CASTTGDRYEQYF.